This T cell receptor (beta chain) is drawn from a study of blood T cell repertoires in COVID-19. The V end was cut by 5 bases, the J end by 1 base, with 9 bases between. The CDR3 length is 13 residues. CDR1 is SQVTM, CDR2 ANQGSEA, per germline. Generated by immunoSEQ multiplex PCR, the TCRdb table keeps only in-frame clones and is missing some. Among around 150,000 clones listed, under 90% were seen once. The V gene is TRBV29-1, the J gene TRBJ1-5; D is ambiguous. The receptor was isolated from a woman aged 60-70 years who had recovered from COVID-19. Sequences were obtained from PBMCs or T cells enriched from blood (not recorded which). Written as DNA, the CDR3 is TGCAGCGTTAAGACCGGGAGCAATCAGCCCCAGCATTTT. Protein product: CSVKTGSNQPQHF.